The 5 T cell receptor beta chains presented below share a single source sample, sequenced in a study of Ad26.COV2.S vaccination and SARS-CoV-2 variants. Treatment specified: 15 to 20 received Ad26.COV2.S at low or high dose, single or two shots; roughly five received placebo; per-sample allocation not given. At day 63 after the first vaccine or placebo injection, samples were drawn. Here immunoSEQ multiplex PCR was the method, and the copy in TCRdb shows in-frame clones only, minus some. This sample carries some 350,000 clones, around 90% of them seen once, and the ten largest clones take about 5.4%. The sequencing here drew on peripheral blood, taken in a trial of Ad26.COV2.S vaccine versus placebo. These receptors originate from a person aged 18-60 years who received the Ad26.COV2.S COVID-19 vaccine or a placebo.

The V and J genes are TRBV27 and TRBJ1-1; TRBD1 matches 11 bases. CDR3 size: 16 residues. The V and J ends lost 5 bases and 8 bases, in that order; junction bases with no gene match: 13. Germline CDR1 MNHEY, CDR2 SMNVEV (reference sequence). Here the CDR3 reads CASSTRTGGVGFEAFF. The CDR3 nucleotides read TGTGCCAGCAGTACCCGGACAGGGGGCGTCGGATTCGAAGCTTTCTTT.

V is TRBV10-3 and J is TRBJ2-7; no definite D call. This CDR3 has 11 residues. The germline gives CDR1 ENHRY, CDR2 SYGVKD. Between the trimmed V and J ends, which lost 5 bases and 3 bases, there was a span of 5 bases. CDR3 loop: CAISNSYEQYV. As DNA, the CDR3 is TGTGCCATCAGTAACAGCTACGAGCAGTACGTC.

This clone was seen only once. V usage is TRBV4-2 and J usage is TRBJ1-6, with D tentatively TRBD1 (5 bases). The germline gives CDR1 LGHNA, CDR2 YNFKEQ. The germline V and J ends were trimmed by 0 bases and 9 bases, with 18 bases remaining between them. The CDR3 is 17 amino acids. The CDR3 spells CASSQEPQTELGSPLHF. The DNA of the CDR3 is TGTGCCAGCAGCCAAGAACCCCAGACAGAGTTGGGTTCACCCCTCCACTTT.

The chain links TRBV27 to TRBJ1-2, with D perhaps TRBD1 (6 bases). CDR1 and CDR2 (germline): MNHEY, SMNVEV (reference sequence). The ends were cut back, 0 bases at V and 5 bases at J, with 10 bases in the middle. The CDR3 loop spans 14 amino acids. DNA for the CDR3: TGTGCCAGCAGTTTATCCTACAGGGTATATGGCTACACCTTC. Its translation: CASSLSYRVYGYTF.

This chain connects TRBV12-5 to TRBJ1-1, with 9 bases identical to TRBD1. This CDR3 contains 16 residues. Germline V lookup: CDR1 LGHNT, CDR2 FRNRAP. V was pared by 1 base and J by 3 bases, with 6 bases of the junction left unmatched. CDR3 coding DNA: TGTGCTAGTGGTTTGGGACCCAGGACAGGGGACACTGAAGCTTTCTTT. It encodes CASGLGPRTGDTEAFF.